This TCR beta chain was observed in a study of cytomegalovirus exposure and HLA in healthy donors. Study-wide results and caveats: The dataset shows that most TCR sequences were rare, while some public TCRs occurred in many donors.

In regard to this clone: Its target is not known.

This CDR3 has 14 amino acids. Germline lookup yields CDR1 SQVTM and CDR2 ANQGSEA. V was clipped by 6 bases and J by 5 bases; unmatched bases: 10. This table comes from immunoSEQ multiplex PCR, and its TCRdb copy is limited to in-frame clones, with some not included. The sample includes around 62,000 clones, around 89% of them seen just once. The chain joins TRBV29-1 to TRBJ2-7, with 10 bases matching TRBD1. The TCR was taken from a woman under 30 in good health and CMV-seronegative. Sequencing used PBMCs. The CDR3 nucleotides are TGCAGCGTCGCCAAGGGACAGGGGTCGAACGAGCAGTACTTC. It translates to CSVAKGQGSNEQYF.